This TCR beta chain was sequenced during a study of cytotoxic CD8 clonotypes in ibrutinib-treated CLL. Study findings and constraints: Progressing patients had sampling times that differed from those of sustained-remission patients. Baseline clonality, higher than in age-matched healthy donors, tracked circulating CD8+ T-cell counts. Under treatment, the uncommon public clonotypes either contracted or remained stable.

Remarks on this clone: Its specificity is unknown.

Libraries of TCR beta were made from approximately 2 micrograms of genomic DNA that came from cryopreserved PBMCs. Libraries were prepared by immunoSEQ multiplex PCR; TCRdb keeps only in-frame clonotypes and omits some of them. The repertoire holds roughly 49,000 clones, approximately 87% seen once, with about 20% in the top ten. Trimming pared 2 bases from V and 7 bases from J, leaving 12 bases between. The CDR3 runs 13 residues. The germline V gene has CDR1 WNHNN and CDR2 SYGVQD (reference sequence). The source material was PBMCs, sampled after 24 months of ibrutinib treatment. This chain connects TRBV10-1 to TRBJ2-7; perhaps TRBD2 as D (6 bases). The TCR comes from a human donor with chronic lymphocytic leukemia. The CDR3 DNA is TGCGCCAGCAGTGAGCAACTAGCTCGGGAGCAGTACTTC. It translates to CASSEQLAREQYF.